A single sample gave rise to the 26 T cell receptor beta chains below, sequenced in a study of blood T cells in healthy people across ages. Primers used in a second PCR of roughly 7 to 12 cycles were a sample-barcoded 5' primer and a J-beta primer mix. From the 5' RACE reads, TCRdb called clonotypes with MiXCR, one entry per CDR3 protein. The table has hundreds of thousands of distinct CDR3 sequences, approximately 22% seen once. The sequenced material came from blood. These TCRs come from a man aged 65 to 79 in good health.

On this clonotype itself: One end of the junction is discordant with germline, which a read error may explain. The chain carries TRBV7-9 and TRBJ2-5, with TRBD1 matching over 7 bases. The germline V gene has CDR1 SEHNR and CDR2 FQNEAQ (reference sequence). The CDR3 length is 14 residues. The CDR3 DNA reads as TGTGCCAGCAGCTCCCGGGACAGAACCTACGAGCAGCACTTC. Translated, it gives CASSSRDRTYEQHF. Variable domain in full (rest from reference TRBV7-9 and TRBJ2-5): DTGVSQNPRHKITKRGQNVTFRCDPISEHNRLYWYRQTLGQGPEFLTYFQNEAQLEKSRLLSDRFSAERPKGSFSTLEIQRTEQGDSAMYLCASSSRDRTYEQHFGPGTRLLVL.

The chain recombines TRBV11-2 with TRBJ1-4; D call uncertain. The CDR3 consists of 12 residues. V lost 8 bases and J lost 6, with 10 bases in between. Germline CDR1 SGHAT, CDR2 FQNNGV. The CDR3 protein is CASAGVDEKLFF. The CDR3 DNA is TGTGCCAGCGCTGGGGTTGATGAAAAACTGTTTTTT.

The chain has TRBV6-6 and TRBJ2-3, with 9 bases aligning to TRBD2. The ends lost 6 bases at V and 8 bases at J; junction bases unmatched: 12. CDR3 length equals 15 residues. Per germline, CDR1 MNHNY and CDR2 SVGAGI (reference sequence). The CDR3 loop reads CASSTTSGRFGTQYF. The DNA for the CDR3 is TGTGCCAGCAGCACAACCAGCGGGAGGTTCGGTACGCAGTATTTT.

CDR3 nucleotide sequence: TGTGCCAGCAGCCGGATAGGGTACGGAGATACGCAGTATTTT. Its translation: CASSRIGYGDTQYF. The V call is TRBV7-9, the J call TRBJ2-3; D not resolved. This CDR3 has 14 amino acids. Germline V gene sequence: CDR1 SEHNR, CDR2 FQNEAQ (reference sequence). V was shortened by 5 bases and J by 5 bases, with 14 bases between the two germline ends.

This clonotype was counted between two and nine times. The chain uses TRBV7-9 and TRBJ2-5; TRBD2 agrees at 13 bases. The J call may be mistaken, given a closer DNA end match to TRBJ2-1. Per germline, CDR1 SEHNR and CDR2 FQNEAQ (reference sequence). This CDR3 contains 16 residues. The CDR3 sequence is CASSQEGLAGLNEQFF. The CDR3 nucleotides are TGTGCCAGCAGCCAAGAGGGACTAGCGGGGCTCAATGAGCAGTTCTTC.

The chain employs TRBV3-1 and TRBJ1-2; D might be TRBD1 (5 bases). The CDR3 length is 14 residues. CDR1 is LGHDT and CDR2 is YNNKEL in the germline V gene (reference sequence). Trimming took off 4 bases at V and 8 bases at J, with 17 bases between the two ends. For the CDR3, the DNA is TGTGCCAGCAGCCCGAGGGGACCGCTCTTGGGCTACACCTTC. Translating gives CASSPRGPLLGYTF.

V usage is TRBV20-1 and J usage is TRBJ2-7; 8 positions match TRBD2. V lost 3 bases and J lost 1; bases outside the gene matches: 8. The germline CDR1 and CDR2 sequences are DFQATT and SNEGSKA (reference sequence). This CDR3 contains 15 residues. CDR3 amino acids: CSASPLTSASYEQYF. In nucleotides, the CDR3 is TGCAGTGCTAGTCCCTTGACTAGCGCATCCTACGAGCAGTACTTC.

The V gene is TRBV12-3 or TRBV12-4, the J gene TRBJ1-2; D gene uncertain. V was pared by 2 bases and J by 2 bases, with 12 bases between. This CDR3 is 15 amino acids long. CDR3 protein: CASSLRSEGNYGYTF. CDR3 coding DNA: TGTGCCAGCAGTTTAAGGTCGGAGGGCAACTATGGCTACACCTTC.

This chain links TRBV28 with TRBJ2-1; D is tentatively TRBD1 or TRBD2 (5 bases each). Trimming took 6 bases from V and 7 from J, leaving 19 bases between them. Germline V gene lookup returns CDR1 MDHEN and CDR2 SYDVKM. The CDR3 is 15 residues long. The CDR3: CASRRGRLWGNEQFF. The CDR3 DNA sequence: TGTGCCAGCAGACGCGGACGCCTCTGGGGGAATGAGCAGTTCTTC.

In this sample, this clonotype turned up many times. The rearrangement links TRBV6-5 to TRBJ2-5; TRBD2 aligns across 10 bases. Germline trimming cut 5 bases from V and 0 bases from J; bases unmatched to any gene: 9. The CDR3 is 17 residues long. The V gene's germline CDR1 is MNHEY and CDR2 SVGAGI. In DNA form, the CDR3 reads TGTGCCAGCAGTCCCTGGGGTAGCGGGGGGTACCAAGAGACCCAGTACTTC. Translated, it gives CASSPWGSGGYQETQYF.

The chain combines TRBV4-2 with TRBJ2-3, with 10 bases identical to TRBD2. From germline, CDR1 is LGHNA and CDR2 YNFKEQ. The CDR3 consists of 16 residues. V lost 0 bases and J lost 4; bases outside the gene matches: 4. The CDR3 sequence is CASSQESGRGADTQYF. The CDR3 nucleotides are TGTGCCAGCAGCCAAGAAAGCGGGAGGGGGGCAGATACGCAGTATTTT.

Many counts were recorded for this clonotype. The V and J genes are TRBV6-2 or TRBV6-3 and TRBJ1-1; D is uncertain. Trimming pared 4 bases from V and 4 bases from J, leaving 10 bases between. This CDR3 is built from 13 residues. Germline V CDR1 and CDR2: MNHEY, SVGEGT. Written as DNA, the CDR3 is TGTGCCAGCAGTTCCCTTTGGGCCACTGAAGCTTTCTTT. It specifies CASSSLWATEAFF.

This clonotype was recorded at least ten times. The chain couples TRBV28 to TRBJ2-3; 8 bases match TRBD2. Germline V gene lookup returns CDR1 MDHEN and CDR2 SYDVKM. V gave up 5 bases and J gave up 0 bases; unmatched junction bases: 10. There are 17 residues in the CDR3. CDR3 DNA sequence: TGTGCCAGCAGTCCCCCCATAGCGGGGCCAAGCACAGATACGCAGTATTTT. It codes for CASSPPIAGPSTDTQYF.

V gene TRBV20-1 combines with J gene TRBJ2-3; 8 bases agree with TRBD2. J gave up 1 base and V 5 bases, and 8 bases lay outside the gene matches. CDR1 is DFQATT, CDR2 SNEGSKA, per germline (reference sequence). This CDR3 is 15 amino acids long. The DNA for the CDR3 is TGCAGTGCTCCCTTTCGGGGGGGAGGCACAGATACGCAGTATTTT. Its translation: CSAPFRGGGTDTQYF.

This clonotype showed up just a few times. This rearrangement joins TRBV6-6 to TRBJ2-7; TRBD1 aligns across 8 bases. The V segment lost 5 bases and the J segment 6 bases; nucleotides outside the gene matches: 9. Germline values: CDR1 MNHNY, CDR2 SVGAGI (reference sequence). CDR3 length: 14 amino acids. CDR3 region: CASSLRQGSSEQYF. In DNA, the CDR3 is TGTGCCAGCAGTCTACGACAGGGGAGCAGCGAGCAGTACTTC.

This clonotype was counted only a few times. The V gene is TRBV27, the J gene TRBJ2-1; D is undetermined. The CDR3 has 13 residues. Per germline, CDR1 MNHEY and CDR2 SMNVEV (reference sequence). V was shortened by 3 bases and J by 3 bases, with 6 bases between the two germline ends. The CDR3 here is CASSFRDYNEQFF. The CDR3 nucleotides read TGTGCCAGCAGTTTCCGCGACTACAATGAGCAGTTCTTC.

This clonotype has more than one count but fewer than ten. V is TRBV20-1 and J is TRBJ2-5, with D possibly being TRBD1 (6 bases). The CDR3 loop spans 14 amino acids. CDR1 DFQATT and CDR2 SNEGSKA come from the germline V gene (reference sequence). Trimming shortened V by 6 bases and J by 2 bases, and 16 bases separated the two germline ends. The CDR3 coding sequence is TGCAGTGCCACACGAGGGACAACGCAAGAGACCCAGTACTTC. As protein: CSATRGTTQETQYF.

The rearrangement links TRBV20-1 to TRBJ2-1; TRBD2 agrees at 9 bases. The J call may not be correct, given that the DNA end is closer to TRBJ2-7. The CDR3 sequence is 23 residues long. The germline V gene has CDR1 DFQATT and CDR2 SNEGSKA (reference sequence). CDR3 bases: TGCAGTGCTAGTTCTTTTGGCGTCGAGCGGGAGGATAAACCAATTGGATATGACTACGAGCAGTACGTC. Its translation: CSASSFGVEREDKPIGYDYEQYV.

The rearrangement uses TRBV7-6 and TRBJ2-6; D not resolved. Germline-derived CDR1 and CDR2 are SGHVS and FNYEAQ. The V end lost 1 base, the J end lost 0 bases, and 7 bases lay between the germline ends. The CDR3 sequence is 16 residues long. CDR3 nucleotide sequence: TGTGCCAGCAGCTTAGGGTCCAGCTCTGGGGCCAACGTCCTGACTTTC. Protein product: CASSLGSSSGANVLTF.

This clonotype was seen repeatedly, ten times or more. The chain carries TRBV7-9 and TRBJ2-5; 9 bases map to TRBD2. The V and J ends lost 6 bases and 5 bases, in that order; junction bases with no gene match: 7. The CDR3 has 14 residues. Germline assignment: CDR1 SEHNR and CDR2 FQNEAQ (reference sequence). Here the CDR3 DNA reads TGTGCCAGCAGTGCCTGGACTAGCGAGGAGACCCAGTACTTC. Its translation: CASSAWTSEETQYF. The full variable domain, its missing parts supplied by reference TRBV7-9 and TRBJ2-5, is DTGVSQNPRHKITKRGQNVTFRCDPISEHNRLYWYRQTLGQGPEFLTYFQNEAQLEKSRLLSDRFSAERPKGSFSTLEIQRTEQGDSAMYLCASSAWTSEETQYFGPGTRLLVL.

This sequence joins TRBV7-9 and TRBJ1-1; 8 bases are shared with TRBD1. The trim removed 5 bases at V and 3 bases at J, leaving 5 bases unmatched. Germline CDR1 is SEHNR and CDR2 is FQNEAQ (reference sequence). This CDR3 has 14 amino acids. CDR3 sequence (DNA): TGTGCCAGCAGCCGAGCGACAGGGGACACTGAAGCTTTCTTT. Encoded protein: CASSRATGDTEAFF.

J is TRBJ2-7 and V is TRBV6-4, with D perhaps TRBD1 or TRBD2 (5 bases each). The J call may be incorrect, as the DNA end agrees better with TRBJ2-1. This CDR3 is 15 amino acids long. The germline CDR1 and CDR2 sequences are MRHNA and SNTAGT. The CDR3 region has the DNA TGTGCCAGCAGACGAGAAGGGGACGGATACAATGAGCAGTTCTTC. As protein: CASRREGDGYNEQFF.

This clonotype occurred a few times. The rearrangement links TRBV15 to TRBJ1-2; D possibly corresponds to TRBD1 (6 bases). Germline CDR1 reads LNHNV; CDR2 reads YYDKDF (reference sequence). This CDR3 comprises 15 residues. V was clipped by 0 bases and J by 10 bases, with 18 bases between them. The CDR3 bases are TGTGCCACCAGCAGAGAAACAGGGCACCTGGATGACTACACCTTC. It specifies CATSRETGHLDDYTF.

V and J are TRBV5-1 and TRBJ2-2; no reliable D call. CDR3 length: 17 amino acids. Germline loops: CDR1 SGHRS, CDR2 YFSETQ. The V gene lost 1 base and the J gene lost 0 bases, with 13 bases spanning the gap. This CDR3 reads CASSLRINFANTGELFF. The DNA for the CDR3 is TGCGCCAGCAGCTTGCGCATAAATTTCGCGAACACCGGGGAGCTGTTTTTT.

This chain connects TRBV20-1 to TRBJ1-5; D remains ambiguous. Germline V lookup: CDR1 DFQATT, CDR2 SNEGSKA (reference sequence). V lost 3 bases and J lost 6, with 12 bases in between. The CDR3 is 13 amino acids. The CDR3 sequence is CSASVRSIQPQHF. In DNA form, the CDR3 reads TGCAGTGCTAGTGTAAGGTCTATTCAGCCCCAGCATTTT.

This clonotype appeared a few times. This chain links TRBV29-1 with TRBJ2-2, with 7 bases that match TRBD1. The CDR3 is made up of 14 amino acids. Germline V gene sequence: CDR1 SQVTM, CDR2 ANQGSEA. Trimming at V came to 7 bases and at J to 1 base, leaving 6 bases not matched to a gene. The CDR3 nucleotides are TGCAGCGCACCGGGACAGCAGAACACCGGGGAGCTGTTTTTT. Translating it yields CSAPGQQNTGELFF.